This section outlines one T cell receptor beta chain sequence together with its context. Produced via immunoSEQ multiplex PCR; TCRdb's table is partial and in-frame only. This table lists about 200,000 clones. The data were obtained in a study of control samples from healthy donors and cancer patients. CDR3 length equals 14 residues. Between the trimmed V and J ends, which lost 3 bases and 1 base, there was a span of 11 bases. CDR1 and CDR2 (germline): SGHRS, YFSETQ. The receptor was isolated from a woman in her twenties or thirties in good health. Sequencing input: blood. V and J are TRBV5-1 and TRBJ2-7, with D unresolved. The DNA for the CDR3 is TGCGCCAGCAGCTGGGAAGGCCCTTCCTACGAGCAGTACTTC. Amino acid sequence: CASSWEGPSYEQYF.